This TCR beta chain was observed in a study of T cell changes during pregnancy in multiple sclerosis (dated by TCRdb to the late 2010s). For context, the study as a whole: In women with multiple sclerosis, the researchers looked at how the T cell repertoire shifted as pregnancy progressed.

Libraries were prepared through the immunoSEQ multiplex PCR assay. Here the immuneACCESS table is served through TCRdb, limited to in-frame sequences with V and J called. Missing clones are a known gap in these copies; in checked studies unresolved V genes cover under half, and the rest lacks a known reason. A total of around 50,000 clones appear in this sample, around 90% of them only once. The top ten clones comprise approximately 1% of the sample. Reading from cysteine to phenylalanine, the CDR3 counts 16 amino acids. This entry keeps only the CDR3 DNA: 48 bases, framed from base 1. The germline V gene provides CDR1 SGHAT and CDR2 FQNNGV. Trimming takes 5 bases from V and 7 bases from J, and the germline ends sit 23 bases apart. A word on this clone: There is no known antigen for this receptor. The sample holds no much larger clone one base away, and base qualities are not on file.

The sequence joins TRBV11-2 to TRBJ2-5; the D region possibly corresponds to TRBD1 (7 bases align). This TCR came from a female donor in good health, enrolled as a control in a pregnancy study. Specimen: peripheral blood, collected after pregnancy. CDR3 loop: CASSIIPSGGGGTQYF. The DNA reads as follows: TGTGCCAGCAGCATCATACCGTCAGGGGGAGGTGGGACCCAGTACTTC.